This T cell receptor beta chain was profiled in a study of blood T cell repertoires in COVID-19. Study-level background: Nucleic acid was either cDNA or gDNA, and it came from T cells, B-cell-depleted T cells, or PBMCs.

Germline loops: CDR1 SGHRS, CDR2 YFSETQ. With V trimmed by 5 bases and J by 4 bases, 15 bases remained unmatched. The CDR3 contains 17 residues. Data came from immunoSEQ multiplex PCR; TCRdb stores just in-frame clones and leaves some out. The sample carries more than 75,000 clones, about 83% recorded once. Specimen: peripheral blood. This TCR was sampled from a woman in her seventies with acute or convalescent COVID-19. The chain uses TRBV5-1 and TRBJ1-2; 9 bases are shared with TRBD1. CDR3 DNA: TGCGCCAGCAGTAGCGGGACAGGGACCCGAGGGGGCTATGGCTACACCTTC. Residues: CASSSGTGTRGGYGYTF.